A selection of T cell receptor beta chains follows, all from one sample in a study of vaccination effects on CD4 cells after COVID-19. These receptors lack a known antigen. Data came from immunoSEQ multiplex PCR; TCRdb stores just in-frame clones and leaves some out. The sample contains roughly 35,000 clones, around 69% of which appear only once. This specimen consisted of CD4+ T cells from PBMCs cultured with HCoV-NL63 spike peptides, obtained before COVID-19 vaccination. Receptors were obtained from a human donor who had a prior SARS-CoV-2 infection. Both conserved end residues are part of each CDR3. Each record gives: J gene, D gene, CDR3 length, clone size, V gene, CDR3 protein, CDR3 DNA. D genes are given only for firm matches. Not all rows give a size; the values are once, few, many and, for expanded clones, a class.

j_gene: TRBJ1-4; d_gene: -; len: 13; abundance: -; v_gene: TRBV18; CDR3aa: CASSLGMGEKLFF; CDR3nt: TGTGCCAGCTCACTCGGTATGGGTGAAAAACTGTTTTTT
j_gene: TRBJ2-2; d_gene: -; len: 15; abundance: medium-sized; v_gene: TRBV30; CDR3aa: CACRPGSKNTGELFF; CDR3nt: TGTGCCTGTCGACCGGGGTCTAAGAACACCGGGGAGCTGTTTTTT
j_gene: TRBJ1-1; d_gene: TRBD1; len: 15; abundance: -; v_gene: TRBV27; CDR3aa: CASSPRDRVNTEAFF; CDR3nt: TGTGCCAGCAGTCCCCGGGACAGGGTGAACACTGAAGCTTTCTTT
j_gene: TRBJ2-1; d_gene: -; len: 15; abundance: -; v_gene: TRBV5-4; CDR3aa: CASSLDGNHYNEQFF; CDR3nt: TGTGCCAGCAGCTTGGACGGAAACCATTACAATGAGCAGTTCTTC
j_gene: TRBJ1-4; d_gene: TRBD1; len: 17; abundance: -; v_gene: TRBV5-1; CDR3aa: CASSRTFQGGADEKLFF; CDR3nt: TGCGCCAGCAGCCGAACTTTTCAAGGGGGCGCCGATGAAAAACTGTTTTTT
j_gene: TRBJ2-7; d_gene: -; len: 13; abundance: -; v_gene: TRBV7-2; CDR3aa: CASSLSRSYEQYF; CDR3nt: TGTGCCAGCAGCTTAAGTCGGTCCTACGAGCAGTACTTC
j_gene: TRBJ1-4; d_gene: -; len: 15; abundance: few; v_gene: TRBV19; CDR3aa: CASSTPKGNNEKLFF; CDR3nt: TGTGCCAGTAGTACCCCGAAGGGGAATAATGAAAAACTGTTTTTT
j_gene: TRBJ1-3; d_gene: -; len: 13; abundance: few; v_gene: TRBV6-6; CDR3aa: CASRTGTGNTIYF; CDR3nt: TGTGCCAGCAGAACCGGGACAGGAAACACCATATATTTT
j_gene: TRBJ1-2; d_gene: TRBD1; len: 17; abundance: once; v_gene: TRBV24-1; CDR3aa: CATRRRDRGLLMYGYTF; CDR3nt: TGTGCCACCAGACGAAGGGACAGGGGGCTACTTATGTATGGCTACACCTTC
j_gene: TRBJ1-2; d_gene: -; len: 14; abundance: -; v_gene: TRBV5-6; CDR3aa: CASSLWGRVYGYTF; CDR3nt: TGTGCCAGCAGCCTTTGGGGGCGGGTTTATGGCTACACCTTC
j_gene: TRBJ2-3; d_gene: -; len: 14; abundance: -; v_gene: TRBV5-4; CDR3aa: CASSLWVRPDTQYF; CDR3nt: TGTGCCAGCAGCTTGTGGGTCCGACCAGATACGCAGTATTTT
j_gene: TRBJ2-1; d_gene: TRBD2; len: 18; abundance: -; v_gene: TRBV7-8; CDR3aa: CASSLGTSGGFSYNEQFF; CDR3nt: TGTGCCAGCAGCTTAGGGACTAGCGGGGGGTTCTCCTACAATGAGCAGTTCTTC
j_gene: TRBJ2-3; d_gene: -; len: 16; abundance: -; v_gene: TRBV7-9; CDR3aa: CASKTLLWGATDTQYF; CDR3nt: TGTGCCAGCAAGACGCTACTATGGGGGGCCACAGATACGCAGTATTTT
j_gene: TRBJ2-7; d_gene: TRBD2; len: 13; abundance: -; v_gene: TRBV5-1; CDR3aa: CASRWTSDYEQYF; CDR3nt: TGCGCCAGCAGGTGGACTAGCGACTACGAGCAGTACTTC
j_gene: TRBJ2-3; d_gene: -; len: 13; abundance: -; v_gene: TRBV7-3; CDR3aa: CASSLNHRVAQYF; CDR3nt: TGTGCCAGCAGCTTAAATCACCGAGTGGCGCAGTATTTT
j_gene: TRBJ2-5; d_gene: TRBD2; len: 19; abundance: -; v_gene: TRBV5-1; CDR3aa: CASRSGFGVAGGYQETQYF; CDR3nt: TGCGCCAGCAGGTCGGGCTTTGGTGTAGCGGGGGGTTACCAAGAGACCCAGTACTTC
j_gene: TRBJ2-7; d_gene: -; len: 14; abundance: -; v_gene: TRBV2; CDR3aa: CASRVGGPTYEQYF; CDR3nt: TGTGCCAGCAGGGTTGGAGGACCGACCTACGAGCAGTACTTC
j_gene: TRBJ2-1; d_gene: TRBD2; len: 15; abundance: -; v_gene: TRBV7-2; CDR3aa: CASSLFLAVDNEQFF; CDR3nt: TGTGCCAGCAGCTTATTTCTAGCGGTGGACAATGAGCAGTTCTTC
j_gene: TRBJ2-7; d_gene: TRBD1; len: 15; abundance: -; v_gene: TRBV4-2; CDR3aa: CASSQHQGDSYEQYF; CDR3nt: TGTGCCAGCAGCCAACACCAGGGGGACTCCTACGAGCAGTACTTC
j_gene: TRBJ1-5; d_gene: -; len: 18; abundance: -; v_gene: TRBV19; CDR3aa: CASSPIAGGLGSNQPQHF; CDR3nt: TGTGCCAGTAGCCCCATCGCGGGGGGCTTGGGTAGCAATCAGCCCCAGCATTTT
j_gene: TRBJ2-6; d_gene: TRBD2; len: 17; abundance: -; v_gene: TRBV20-1; CDR3aa: CSASTSGGASGANVLTF; CDR3nt: TGCAGTGCTAGTACTAGCGGGGGGGCATCTGGGGCCAACGTCCTGACTTTC
j_gene: TRBJ2-5; d_gene: -; len: 17; abundance: -; v_gene: TRBV21-1; CDR3aa: CASSETPRRAGQETQYF; CDR3nt: TGTGCCAGCAGCGAGACCCCCCGAAGGGCTGGGCAAGAGACCCAGTACTTC
j_gene: TRBJ2-3; d_gene: -; len: 14; abundance: -; v_gene: TRBV5-4; CDR3aa: CASSLRGAGDTQYF; CDR3nt: TGTGCCAGCAGCTTGCGCGGGGCCGGAGATACGCAGTATTTT
j_gene: TRBJ1-1; d_gene: TRBD1; len: 15; abundance: -; v_gene: TRBV6-1; CDR3aa: CASSEWGTGQTEAFF; CDR3nt: TGTGCCAGCAGTGAATGGGGGACAGGTCAGACTGAAGCTTTCTTT
j_gene: TRBJ1-1; d_gene: -; len: 14; abundance: -; v_gene: TRBV3-1/TRBV3-2; CDR3aa: CASRFQGLGTEAFF; CDR3nt: TGTGCCAGCAGATTCCAGGGGTTAGGCACTGAAGCTTTCTTT
j_gene: TRBJ2-5; d_gene: -; len: 13; abundance: -; v_gene: TRBV5-1; CDR3aa: CASHLSPRETQYF; CDR3nt: TGCGCCAGCCACCTTTCACCGAGAGAGACCCAGTACTTC
j_gene: TRBJ2-1; d_gene: -; len: 15; abundance: -; v_gene: TRBV6-4; CDR3aa: CASSPSALGYNEQFF; CDR3nt: TGTGCCAGCAGTCCTTCGGCCCTGGGCTACAATGAGCAGTTCTTC
j_gene: TRBJ1-2; d_gene: -; len: 14; abundance: few; v_gene: TRBV5-5; CDR3aa: CASSSPTGPYGYTF; CDR3nt: TGTGCCAGCAGCTCCCCGACAGGCCCCTATGGCTACACCTTC
j_gene: TRBJ1-1; d_gene: -; len: 15; abundance: -; v_gene: TRBV6-6; CDR3aa: CASSYPGGGNTEAFF; CDR3nt: TGTGCCAGCAGTTACCCCGGCGGGGGAAACACTGAAGCTTTCTTT
j_gene: TRBJ1-2; d_gene: -; len: 13; abundance: -; v_gene: TRBV6-6; CDR3aa: CASSYEGSYGYTF; CDR3nt: TGTGCCAGCAGTTACGAGGGGAGCTATGGCTACACCTTC
j_gene: TRBJ2-1; d_gene: -; len: 12; abundance: -; v_gene: TRBV11-1; CDR3aa: CASSFVFGEQFF; CDR3nt: TGTGCCAGCAGCTTCGTTTTTGGTGAGCAGTTCTTC
j_gene: TRBJ1-4; d_gene: -; len: 16; abundance: -; v_gene: TRBV7-9; CDR3aa: CASTLPKGGPGEKLFF; CDR3nt: TGTGCCAGCACCCTCCCAAAGGGGGGGCCGGGGGAAAAACTGTTTTTT
j_gene: TRBJ1-1; d_gene: -; len: 14; abundance: few; v_gene: TRBV5-1; CDR3aa: CASSLEPTNTEAFF; CDR3nt: TGCGCCAGCAGCTTGGAACCGACGAACACTGAAGCTTTCTTT
j_gene: TRBJ2-3; d_gene: TRBD2; len: 16; abundance: -; v_gene: TRBV5-4; CDR3aa: CASTSGLAGGTDTQYF; CDR3nt: TGTGCCAGCACCTCCGGACTAGCGGGAGGCACAGATACGCAGTATTTT
j_gene: TRBJ1-1; d_gene: -; len: 12; abundance: -; v_gene: TRBV6-5; CDR3aa: CASSYGGEEAFF; CDR3nt: TGTGCCAGCAGTTACGGAGGGGAAGAAGCTTTCTTT
j_gene: TRBJ2-3; d_gene: -; len: 13; abundance: -; v_gene: TRBV10-3; CDR3aa: CAIKHTGTDTQYF; CDR3nt: TGTGCCATCAAACACACTGGCACAGATACGCAGTATTTT
j_gene: TRBJ1-5; d_gene: -; len: 12; abundance: -; v_gene: TRBV19; CDR3aa: CASSMGGQPQHF; CDR3nt: TGTGCCAGTAGTATGGGCGGTCAGCCCCAGCATTTT
j_gene: TRBJ2-7; d_gene: -; len: 11; abundance: -; v_gene: TRBV12-3/TRBV12-4; CDR3aa: CASSLNYEQYF; CDR3nt: TGTGCCAGCAGCTTAAACTACGAGCAGTACTTC
j_gene: TRBJ2-2; d_gene: TRBD1; len: 14; abundance: -; v_gene: TRBV2; CDR3aa: CASSSTGLTGELFF; CDR3nt: TGTGCCAGCAGTTCGACAGGGCTCACCGGGGAGCTGTTTTTT
j_gene: TRBJ1-2; d_gene: -; len: 14; abundance: -; v_gene: TRBV3-1/TRBV3-2; CDR3aa: CASRAGPLSFGYTF; CDR3nt: TGTGCCAGCAGGGCCGGACCGCTATCCTTTGGCTACACCTTC
j_gene: TRBJ2-6; d_gene: -; len: 16; abundance: -; v_gene: TRBV19; CDR3aa: CASSNTYRAGANVLTF; CDR3nt: TGTGCCAGTAGTAACACCTACAGGGCTGGGGCCAACGTCCTGACTTTC